The 23 T cell receptor beta chains below were found in one sample sequenced in a study of OX40 agonist ivuxolimab in advanced cancers. The method behind the library was the immunoSEQ multiplex PCR assay. TCRdb stores this immuneACCESS table with in-frame sequences only. Part of the clones is absent; in the studies checked, under half of the shortfall reflects unresolved V genes, and no reason is known for the rest. Here the sample has roughly 17,000 clones; more than 80% occur a single time. The biggest ten clones account for about an eighth of the sample. The specimen comprised CD4+ or CD8+ T cells sorted from blood, sampled in a trial of the OX40 agonist ivuxolimab. Receptors originate from an adult with an advanced solid tumor such as melanoma, head and neck, liver or kidney cancer.

V and J are TRBV5-5 and TRBJ1-1; weak D call: TRBD1 (5 bases). This CDR3 comprises 17 residues. Germline loops: CDR1 SGHKS, CDR2 YYEKEE (reference sequence). Deletions cut 4 bases from V and 3 bases from J, with 22 bases between. CDR3 DNA sequence: TGTGCCAGCAGCACGGGCAGAGGGGCGCGATCATACACTGAAGCTTTCTTT. As protein: CASSTGRGARSYTEAFF.

The V gene is TRBV2, the J gene TRBJ2-3; D is unclear. V lost 5 bases and J 2 bases, leaving 11 bases between the germline ends. There are 14 residues in the CDR3. Germline loops: CDR1 SNHLY, CDR2 FYNNEI. The CDR3 spells CASSWTQPTDTQYF. CDR3 nucleotides: TGTGCCAGCAGTTGGACGCAACCCACAGATACGCAGTATTTT. The full variable domain, in which reference TRBV2 and TRBJ2-3 provide the parts outside the CDR3, is EPEVTQTPSHQVTQMGQEVILRCVPISNHLYFYWYRQILGQKVEFLVSFYNNEISEKSEIFDDQFSVERPDGSNFTLKIRSTKLEDSAMYFCASSWTQPTDTQYFGPGTRLTVL.

V and J are TRBV28 and TRBJ2-2; the D gene is possibly TRBD2 (5 bases). The CDR3 covers 12 residues. Between the trimmed V and J ends, which lost 4 bases and 10 bases, there was a span of 10 bases. From germline, CDR1 is MDHEN and CDR2 SYDVKM. The CDR3 sequence: CASSSGKEELFF. The CDR3 DNA reads as TGTGCCAGCAGTTCGGGGAAGGAGGAGCTGTTTTTT.

This clone came up once. The chain employs TRBV27 and TRBJ1-2; TRBD1 might be the D (6 bases). The V gene's germline CDR1 is MNHEY and CDR2 SMNVEV (reference sequence). The CDR3 consists of 15 residues. V was clipped by 3 bases and J by 4 bases, with 15 bases between them. The CDR3 nucleotides read TGTGCCAGCAGTTTCGTTAAGGGACATTCCTATGGCTACACCTTC. It specifies CASSFVKGHSYGYTF.

The chain employs TRBV5-1 and TRBJ2-5; the D call may be TRBD1 or TRBD2 (7 bases each). This CDR3 is 15 amino acids long. In germline, CDR1 is SGHRS, CDR2 YFSETQ. The V gene lost 3 bases and the J gene lost 5 bases, with 17 bases spanning the gap. CDR3 DNA sequence: TGCGCCAGCAGCTGGGGAGGGGGCGCTTTGGAGACCCAGTACTTC. Its translation: CASSWGGGALETQYF.

This clone was counted once. This chain uses TRBV13 with TRBJ1-1; 10 bases fit TRBD1. Germline CDR1 PRHDT, CDR2 FYEKMQ (reference sequence). V lost 5 bases, J lost 8 bases, and 17 bases stayed unmatched. The CDR3 spans 17 residues. CDR3 protein: CASSPAGISGQGTEAFF. In DNA form, the CDR3 reads TGTGCCAGCAGCCCAGCAGGGATCTCGGGACAGGGGACGGAAGCTTTCTTT.

The V call is TRBV4-1, the J call TRBJ2-7; 9 nucleotides line up with TRBD2. The germline V gene has CDR1 MGHRA and CDR2 YSYEKL. Trimming took 3 bases from V and 1 from J; bases not matched to a gene: 7. This CDR3 has 16 residues. The CDR3 coding sequence is TGCGCCAGCAGCCAGCTCGGGACTAGCCGGTCCTACGAGCAGTACTTC. Encoded protein: CASSQLGTSRSYEQYF.

This chain connects TRBV2 to TRBJ1-1; D is ambiguous. This CDR3 is built from 15 residues. The V gene's germline CDR1 is SNHLY and CDR2 FYNNEI. V was shortened by 8 bases and J by 1 base, with 17 bases between the two germline ends. CDR3 nucleotide sequence: TGTGCCAGCGATATCTCGGGGAGGACGAACACTGAAGCTTTCTTT. It is translated as CASDISGRTNTEAFF. Together with reference TRBV2 and TRBJ1-1, the CDR3 gives the full variable domain: EPEVTQTPSHQVTQMGQEVILRCVPISNHLYFYWYRQILGQKVEFLVSFYNNEISEKSEIFDDQFSVERPDGSNFTLKIRSTKLEDSAMYFCASDISGRTNTEAFFGQGTRLTVV.

The chain links TRBV2 to TRBJ2-1, with D possibly TRBD2 on 6 matching bases. V was pared by 7 bases and J by 9 bases, with 13 bases between. The CDR3 sequence is 12 residues long. Germline-derived CDR1 and CDR2 are SNHLY and FYNNEI. The DNA for the CDR3 is TGTGCCAGCAACGAGATCGGGGGTGAGCAGTTCTTC. It specifies CASNEIGGEQFF.

The count of this clone is one. The CDR3, as DNA: TGTGCCAGCAGACCTCCGACAGGGCGGGTCGGTCAGCCCCAGCATTTT. Translated, it gives CASRPPTGRVGQPQHF. The J gene is TRBJ1-5, the V gene TRBV28; 7 bases fit TRBD1. V gave up 6 bases and J gave up 6 bases; unmatched junction bases: 14. The CDR3 extends over 16 amino acids. Germline assignment: CDR1 MDHEN and CDR2 SYDVKM.

This clone was seen more than once but under ten times. At one of its ends the junction is not consistent with the germline gene, which may arise from a read error. This chain uses TRBV7-7 with TRBJ1-4; 12 nucleotides line up with TRBD1. The CDR3 length is 15 residues. From germline, CDR1 is SSHAT and CDR2 FNYEAQ (reference sequence). The CDR3 loop reads CASSLGQGAGEKLFF. Here the CDR3 DNA reads TGTGCTAGCAGCCTGGGACAGGGGGCAGGTGAAAAACTGTTTTTT.

The gene calls are TRBV29-1 and TRBJ2-7, with TRBD1 matching 7 bases. CDR3 size: 15 residues. V trimming: 7 bases; J trimming: 5 bases; junction bases outside the gene matches: 17. CDR1 is SQVTM and CDR2 is ANQGSEA in the germline V gene. CDR3 sequence reads: CSALYAPTGTHEQYF. The DNA of the CDR3 is TGCAGCGCCTTGTATGCCCCGACAGGGACCCACGAGCAGTACTTC.

The J gene is TRBJ2-7, the V gene TRBV4-1; D may be TRBD2 (5 bases). The CDR3 length is 16 residues. The germline V gene encodes CDR1 MGHRA and CDR2 YSYEKL. V was cut by 0 bases and J by 4 bases, with 16 bases left in between. The CDR3 loop is CASSQDRSGSGYEQYF. The CDR3 region has the DNA TGCGCCAGCAGCCAAGATAGATCGGGATCCGGATACGAGCAGTACTTC.

This chain joins TRBV5-4 and TRBJ1-5; D perhaps matches TRBD1 (5 bases). The CDR3 covers 13 residues. Trimming pared 8 bases from V and 3 bases from J, leaving 12 bases between. Germline assignment: CDR1 SGHNT and CDR2 YYREEE (reference sequence). This CDR3 is CASSRGANQPQHF. The CDR3 bases are TGTGCCAGTAGCCGAGGGGCCAATCAGCCCCAGCATTTT.

The chain uses TRBV6-5 and TRBJ1-2; 7 nucleotides line up with TRBD1. Looked up from germline, CDR1 is MNHEY and CDR2 is SVGAGI. V dropped 1 base and J dropped 4; count of bases not matched to a gene: 3. CDR3 size: 14 residues. CDR3 sequence reads: CASSYFGQAYGYTF. The CDR3 nucleotides read TGTGCCAGCAGTTACTTTGGACAGGCCTATGGCTACACCTTC.

This clone was picked up one time. The rearrangement joins TRBV4-1 to TRBJ2-2; 7 bases map to TRBD1. With V trimmed by 8 bases and J by 3 bases, 6 bases remained unmatched. There are 14 residues in the CDR3. Germline V gene lookup returns CDR1 MGHRA and CDR2 YSYEKL. DNA for the CDR3: TGCGCCAGCGCAGAGGGGGCTCACACCGGGGAGCTGTTTTTT. Its protein is CASAEGAHTGELFF.

V gene TRBV7-6 combines with J gene TRBJ1-3, with D tentatively TRBD1 (5 bases). The CDR3 contains 18 residues. Germline-derived CDR1 and CDR2 are SGHVS and FNYEAQ. V was cut by 5 bases and J by 3 bases, with 23 bases left in between. The DNA of the CDR3 is TGTGCCAGCAGCCCTAAACGGGGGGTCGTCCGGGTTGGAAACACCATATATTTT. It is translated as CASSPKRGVVRVGNTIYF.

The chain recombines TRBV4-1 with TRBJ1-4; D uncertain. Deletions cut 0 bases from V and 10 bases from J, with 12 bases between. Per germline, CDR1 MGHRA and CDR2 YSYEKL. This CDR3 has 14 amino acids. CDR3 sequence (DNA): TGCGCCAGCAGCCAAGATGGACGGCCGAGAAAACTGTTTTTT. It specifies CASSQDGRPRKLFF.

This clone is termed medium-sized. The chain is built from TRBV7-8 and TRBJ1-1; D perhaps matches TRBD1 (5 bases). From germline, CDR1 is SGHVS and CDR2 FQNEAQ. V lost 3 bases, J lost 3 bases, and 11 bases lay in between. The length of the CDR3 is 14 residues. CDR3 protein: CASSLDITYTEAFF. The CDR3 region has the DNA TGTGCCAGCAGCTTGGACATCACCTACACTGAAGCTTTCTTT.

The chain is built from TRBV25-1 and TRBJ2-7; no clear D gene. The ends were cut back, 10 bases at V and 6 bases at J, with 13 bases in the middle. This CDR3 contains 11 residues. Germline V gene data show CDR1 as MGHDK and CDR2 as SYGVNS. This CDR3 is CATFWFGEQYF. The DNA of the CDR3 is TGTGCCACCTTCTGGTTCGGCGAGCAGTACTTC.

V is TRBV7-2 and J is TRBJ1-2; no definite D call. Trimming stripped 4 bases from V and 8 bases from J, with 17 bases between. CDR3 size: 14 residues. CDR1 SGHTA and CDR2 FQGNSA come from the germline V gene. CDR3 in DNA: TGTGCCAGCAGCTCCACTGCCAGGACGGCGGGCTACACCTTC. Protein: CASSSTARTAGYTF.

The chain has TRBV6-5 and TRBJ2-7; TRBD1 agrees at 7 bases. The CDR3 runs 14 residues. V dropped 4 bases and J dropped 2; count of bases not matched to a gene: 5. Germline-derived CDR1 and CDR2 are MNHEY and SVGAGI. CDR3 in amino acids: CASSFGTVPYEQYF. In DNA form, the CDR3 reads TGTGCCAGCAGTTTTGGGACAGTCCCCTACGAGCAGTACTTC.

The genes are TRBV19 and TRBJ2-4; D is unresolved. Germline V gene sequence: CDR1 LNHDA, CDR2 SQIVND (reference sequence). The CDR3 has 17 residues. Trimming removed 1 base at V and 2 bases at J, with 15 bases between. In DNA form, the CDR3 reads TGTGCCAGTAGTATAGTCCCCGGCGAGAGGTCCAAAAACATTCAGTACTTC. Translating it yields CASSIVPGERSKNIQYF.